This is a list of T cell receptor beta chains from one sample in a study of shared clonotypes between healthy human individuals. Method: immunoSEQ multiplex PCR; TCRdb's copy keeps in-frame clones and lacks some. The sample has 650,000 to 800,000 clones; 72% are singletons. Source material: memory CD4+ T cells sorted from blood. The receptors derive from a woman in her twenties or thirties in good health. CDR3s include the opening cysteine and the closing phenylalanine or tryptophan. Each record gives: J gene, V gene, D gene, clone size, CDR3 protein, CDR3 DNA. D genes are given only for firm matches. A row's size may be missing; if present it is once, few, many or a size class.

TRBJ2-2 | TRBV29-1 | TRBD2 | NA | CSVPGTSGYTGELFF | TGCAGCGTCCCCGGGACTAGCGGTTACACCGGGGAGCTGTTTTTT
TRBJ2-7 | TRBV27 | NA | NA | CASSDSTDRTYEQYF | TGTGCCAGCAGCGACTCAACGGACAGAACCTACGAGCAGTACTTC
TRBJ2-5 | TRBV11-2 | NA | NA | CASSLEQRQETQYF | TGTGCCAGCAGCTTAGAACAGCGGCAAGAGACCCAGTACTTC
TRBJ1-1 | TRBV7-6 | NA | few | CASSPRGGTSGTEAFF | TGTGCCAGCAGCCCGAGGGGAGGGACCTCGGGGACTGAAGCTTTCTTT
TRBJ2-3 | TRBV2 | TRBD1 | many | CASSLGTGNTDTQYF | TGTGCCAGCAGTCTGGGGACAGGGAATACAGATACGCAGTATTTT
TRBJ2-1 | TRBV19 | NA | NA | CAEPIQRASSYNEQFF | TGTGCCGAACCTATTCAGCGGGCAAGCTCCTACAATGAGCAGTTCTTC
TRBJ1-1 | TRBV7-9 | NA | NA | CASSLGQDLNTEAFF | TGTGCCAGCAGCTTAGGGCAGGATCTTAACACTGAAGCTTTCTTT
TRBJ1-1 | TRBV6-5 | NA | NA | CASRRDNVGEAFF | TGTGCCAGCAGGAGGGACAATGTCGGTGAAGCTTTCTTT
TRBJ1-2 | TRBV19 | NA | NA | CASNEGANYGYTF | TGTGCCTCTAACGAGGGAGCTAACTATGGCTACACCTTC
TRBJ2-1 | TRBV6-5 | TRBD2 | NA | CATCLGAGGLDEQFF | TGTGCCACTTGCCTCGGAGCGGGAGGTTTGGATGAGCAGTTCTTC
TRBJ2-1 | TRBV5-1 | NA | NA | CASSLDTGSYNEQFF | TGCGCCAGCAGCTTAGACACAGGATCCTACAATGAGCAGTTCTTC
TRBJ2-7 | TRBV27 | NA | NA | CASSALGTKPYEQYF | TGTGCCAGCAGTGCATTAGGGACAAAGCCCTACGAGCAGTACTTC
TRBJ1-1 | TRBV7-6 | NA | NA | CASRGAGLGNTEAFF | TGTGCCAGCAGAGGCGCGGGGTTAGGGAACACTGAAGCTTTCTTT
TRBJ2-5 | TRBV9 | NA | NA | CASSPGPVQETQYF | TGTGCCAGCAGCCCGGGACCAGTTCAAGAGACCCAGTACTTC
TRBJ2-7 | TRBV7-6 | NA | NA | CASSLLGITYEQYF | TGTGCCAGCAGCTTATTAGGGATTACCTACGAGCAGTACTTC
TRBJ2-6 | TRBV27 | NA | NA | CASSFWGTGANVLTF | TGTGCCAGCAGTTTTTGGGGGACCGGGGCCAACGTCCTGACTTTC
TRBJ1-2 | TRBV19 | NA | NA | CASSRNRNYGYTF | TGTGCCAGTAGCCGGAACAGAAACTATGGCTACACCTTC
TRBJ2-7 | TRBV21-1 | NA | NA | CATRTDDYEQYF | TGTGCCACCCGGACAGATGACTACGAGCAGTACTTC
TRBJ2-5 | TRBV27 | TRBD2 | NA | CASSLTGTSGWETQYF | TGTGCCAGCAGTCTCACCGGGACTAGCGGGTGGGAGACCCAGTACTTC
TRBJ1-5 | TRBV2 | NA | once | CASSVDVGRPNQPQHF | TGTGCCAGCAGCGTTGATGTCGGGCGACCTAATCAGCCCCAGCATTTT
TRBJ1-4 | TRBV5-1 | NA | NA | CASSSNLRGGTNEKLFF | TGCGCCAGCAGCTCCAATCTCAGGGGCGGCACTAATGAAAAACTGTTTTTT
TRBJ1-5 | TRBV6-1 | NA | NA | CATMDRSIYQPQHF | TGTGCCACCATGGACAGATCCATATATCAGCCCCAGCATTTT
TRBJ1-5 | TRBV7-9 | TRBD1 | NA | CASSSDRAGQPQHF | TGTGCCAGCAGCTCGGACAGGGCTGGTCAGCCCCAGCATTTT
TRBJ1-2 | TRBV5-1 | NA | NA | CASSLQEANYGYTF | TGCGCCAGCAGCCTCCAGGAGGCTAACTATGGCTACACCTTC
TRBJ1-4 | TRBV5-4 | TRBD1 | many | CASSPAGQGSLEKLFF | TGTGCCAGCAGCCCTGCCGGACAGGGGTCACTTGAAAAACTGTTTTTT
TRBJ2-7 | TRBV19 | TRBD2 | NA | CASRAGGSYEQYF | TGTGCCAGTAGAGCGGGAGGCTCCTACGAGCAGTACTTC
TRBJ1-4 | TRBV5-1 | TRBD1 | once | CASSSGGTGGRSTNEKLFF | TGCGCCAGCAGCTCAGGAGGGACAGGGGGGAGATCAACTAATGAAAAACTGTTTTTT
TRBJ1-2 | TRBV11-2 | TRBD1 | NA | CASSPYRGGNYGYTF | TGTGCCAGCAGCCCCTACAGGGGCGGGAACTATGGCTACACCTTC
TRBJ1-1 | TRBV10-3 | NA | NA | CAIRDTRVLVTEAFF | TGTGCCATCAGGGACACCCGGGTCCTTGTCACTGAAGCTTTCTTT
TRBJ2-5 | TRBV18 | NA | few | CASSPRGYRQETQYF | TGTGCCAGCTCACCACGAGGATATCGCCAAGAGACCCAGTACTTC
TRBJ2-1 | TRBV11-2 | TRBD2 | NA | CASTSGPNYNEQFF | TGTGCCAGCACTAGCGGGCCCAACTACAATGAGCAGTTCTTC
TRBJ2-7 | TRBV7-8 | TRBD1 | NA | CASSGSGQVYEQYF | TGTGCCAGCAGCGGATCGGGACAGGTCTACGAGCAGTACTTC
TRBJ2-7 | TRBV7-7 | TRBD1 | few | CASSRDREHEQYF | TGTGCCAGCAGCCGCGACAGGGAGCACGAGCAGTACTTC
TRBJ1-1 | TRBV5-8 | TRBD1 | NA | CASSLAPGQILNTEAFF | TGTGCCAGCAGCTTGGCCCCGGGACAGATTTTAAACACTGAAGCTTTCTTT
TRBJ2-7 | TRBV6-5 | TRBD1 | NA | CASSPHDRAYEQYF | TGTGCCAGCAGCCCACATGACAGGGCATACGAGCAGTACTTC
TRBJ2-7 | TRBV7-9 | NA | NA | CASSFTDSYEQYF | TGTGCCAGCAGCTTTACGGACAGTTACGAGCAGTACTTC
TRBJ2-2 | TRBV5-1 | TRBD2 | NA | CASSDVSGRRTGELFF | TGCGCCAGCAGCGATGTAAGCGGGAGGCGCACCGGGGAGCTGTTTTTT
TRBJ2-1 | TRBV5-5 | TRBD1 | few | CASSLTGTGAYNEQFF | TGTGCCAGCAGCTTAACCGGGACAGGGGCCTACAATGAGCAGTTCTTC
TRBJ2-7 | TRBV4-2 | NA | NA | CASSQDLGTLSYEQYF | TGTGCCAGCAGCCAAGATCTTGGGACCCTATCCTACGAGCAGTACTTC
TRBJ2-1 | TRBV7-9 | TRBD1 | once | CASSWDRGSFNEQFF | TGTGCCAGCAGTTGGGACAGGGGATCGTTCAATGAGCAGTTCTTC
TRBJ2-3 | TRBV2 | TRBD1 | NA | CASSKTGGDTQYF | TGTGCCAGCAGTAAGACAGGGGGAGATACGCAGTATTTT
TRBJ2-7 | TRBV27 | TRBD2 | NA | CASSLSTSQVWDEQYF | TGTGCCAGCAGTTTATCGACTAGCCAAGTATGGGACGAGCAGTACTTC
TRBJ1-2 | TRBV6-1 | TRBD1 | many | CASSEGRDSFYGYTF | TGTGCCAGCAGTGAAGGCCGGGACAGCTTCTATGGCTACACCTTC
TRBJ1-4 | TRBV5-1 | NA | NA | CASSLAGEGKLFF | TGCGCCAGCAGCTTGGCAGGGGAGGGAAAACTGTTTTTT
TRBJ2-7 | TRBV11-1 | NA | NA | CASSPRKVRNLVSEQYF | TGTGCCAGCAGCCCCAGGAAGGTGAGGAATTTAGTGAGCGAGCAGTACTTC
TRBJ1-4 | TRBV7-2 | NA | NA | CASSLTGLINEKLFF | TGTGCCAGCAGCTTGACGGGTCTTATCAATGAAAAACTGTTTTTT
TRBJ1-5 | TRBV28 | TRBD1 | NA | CASRTTGRPQHF | TGTGCCAGCAGAACGACAGGGCGGCCCCAGCATTTT
TRBJ2-1 | TRBV30 | TRBD1 | NA | CAWSGGQGARNEQFF | TGTGCCTGGAGTGGGGGACAGGGAGCTAGGAATGAGCAGTTCTTC
TRBJ2-3 | TRBV19 | TRBD2 | NA | CASTRLAGGPGDTQYF | TGTGCCAGCACGCGACTAGCGGGAGGGCCTGGGGATACGCAGTATTTT
TRBJ2-1 | TRBV9 | NA | NA | CASSVAWSPEREQFF | TGTGCCAGCAGCGTAGCGTGGTCCCCCGAACGTGAGCAGTTCTTC
TRBJ2-1 | TRBV5-1 | TRBD2 | NA | CASVASGGDEQFF | TGCGCCAGCGTGGCTAGCGGGGGCGATGAGCAGTTCTTC
TRBJ1-2 | TRBV29-1 | NA | NA | CSVGRWGQINYGYTF | TGCAGCGTTGGAAGATGGGGACAAATTAACTATGGCTACACCTTC
TRBJ1-5 | TRBV6-5 | NA | many | CASSYGERQPQHF | TGTGCCAGCAGTTACGGTGAGCGTCAGCCCCAGCATTTT
TRBJ1-1 | TRBV7-9 | NA | NA | CASSPLGGPNTEAFF | TGTGCCAGCAGCCCTTTGGGGGGCCCGAACACTGAAGCTTTCTTT
TRBJ1-5 | TRBV7-7 | NA | once | CASSLGGGRQPQHF | TGTGCCAGCAGCTTAGGGGGAGGGCGGCAGCCCCAGCATTTT
TRBJ2-3 | TRBV6-5 | NA | NA | CASTSRDLSTDTQYF | TGTGCCAGCACCTCCCGGGACTTAAGCACAGATACGCAGTATTTT
TRBJ1-5 | TRBV28 | NA | NA | CASSLARLPQHF | TGTGCCAGCAGCCTGGCCCGTCTACCCCAGCATTTT
TRBJ2-1 | TRBV19 | TRBD2 | NA | CASGLAGTYNEQFF | TGTGCCAGTGGGCTAGCGGGAACCTACAATGAGCAGTTCTTC
TRBJ2-7 | TRBV6-6 | TRBD2 | few | CASSPKSGNAYEQYF | TGTGCCAGCAGTCCGAAAAGCGGGAATGCCTACGAGCAGTACTTC
TRBJ2-2 | TRBV6-5 | TRBD1 | few | CASSFGTENTGELFF | TGTGCCAGCAGTTTTGGGACAGAGAACACCGGGGAGCTGTTTTTT